The 9 T cell receptor beta chains below come from one sample, sequenced in a study of blood T cell repertoires in COVID-19. Assay used: immunoSEQ multiplex PCR; TCRdb lists only in-frame clones, some missing. Of 300,000 to 400,000 clones in the sample, 87% were seen once. Source material: peripheral blood. The receptor set was obtained from a woman aged 60 to 75 with COVID-19, enrolled during active disease.

In its sample, this clone was seen a few times. The chain is built from TRBV4-1 and TRBJ2-2; 7 bases agree with TRBD1. Germline trimming cut 4 bases from V and 4 bases from J; bases unmatched to any gene: 12. The CDR3 is made up of 17 amino acids. Germline V gene sequence: CDR1 MGHRA, CDR2 YSYEKL. CDR3 amino acids: CASSRDPTGSPTGELFF. The CDR3 DNA follows: TGCGCCAGCAGCCGAGACCCGACAGGGAGCCCCACCGGGGAGCTGTTTTTT.

This chain links TRBV4-2 with TRBJ1-3; no clear D. The CDR3 has 16 residues. The germline gives CDR1 LGHNA, CDR2 YNFKEQ. Trimming took 0 bases from V and 4 from J, leaving 13 bases between them. The CDR3 DNA sequence: TGTGCCAGCAGCCAAGATCTTGGAGGGCCCGGAAACACCATATATTTT. Protein product: CASSQDLGGPGNTIYF.

This rearrangement joins TRBV28 to TRBJ1-1, with 7 bases fitting TRBD1. The CDR3 length is 17 residues. Germline V gives CDR1 MDHEN, CDR2 SYDVKM. V lost 2 bases and J lost 0; bases outside the gene matches: 9. CDR3 coding DNA: TGTGCCAGCAGTTTACCGACAGGGCGAGGATTGAACACTGAAGCTTTCTTT. Protein: CASSLPTGRGLNTEAFF.

The V call is TRBV19, the J call TRBJ2-6; 8 positions agree with TRBD2. Trimming removed 5 bases from V and 2 bases from J; junction bases left unmatched: 5. Per germline, CDR1 LNHDA and CDR2 SQIVND (reference sequence). The CDR3 loop spans 16 amino acids. Written as DNA, the CDR3 is TGTGCCAGTAGTTCACGGGGGGGCGCTGGGGCCAACGTCCTGACTTTC. Its protein is CASSSRGGAGANVLTF.

The V gene is TRBV29-1, the J gene TRBJ2-5; TRBD2 might be the D (5 bases). The germline CDR1 and CDR2 sequences are SQVTM and ANQGSEA. V was trimmed by 8 bases and J by 2 bases, leaving 18 bases between them. This CDR3 has 14 residues. The CDR3 DNA sequence: TGCAGCCTATCACTAGGGCGAGGTCAAGAGACCCAGTACTTC. Its protein is CSLSLGRGQETQYF.

V gene TRBV7-3 combines with J gene TRBJ2-7; the match to TRBD1 covers 7 bases. Germline V CDR1 and CDR2: SGHTA, FQGTGA. CDR3 length equals 12 residues. The V segment lost 5 bases and the J segment 6 bases; nucleotides outside the gene matches: 4. CDR3 coding DNA: TGTGCCAGCAGCGACAGGGCTGGCGAGCAGTACTTC. Amino acid sequence: CASSDRAGEQYF.

The genes are TRBV11-2 and TRBJ2-7, with 10 positions matching TRBD2. J gave up 0 bases and V 4 bases, and 3 bases lay outside the gene matches. From germline, CDR1 is SGHAT and CDR2 FQNNGV. The CDR3 is made up of 15 amino acids. This CDR3 reads CASSSTSGDSYEQYF. CDR3 DNA sequence: TGTGCCAGCAGCTCCACTAGCGGGGACTCCTACGAGCAGTACTTC.

V gene TRBV27 combines with J gene TRBJ2-1; no firm D call. The V gene lost 3 bases and the J gene lost 0 bases, with 6 bases spanning the gap. This CDR3 is 14 amino acids long. Germline V gene lookup returns CDR1 MNHEY and CDR2 SMNVEV (reference sequence). Here the CDR3 reads CASSFSSSYNEQFF. The DNA of the CDR3 is TGTGCCAGCAGTTTTTCGAGCTCCTACAATGAGCAGTTCTTC.

J is TRBJ1-5 and V is TRBV6-5; the D gene is possibly TRBD1 (6 bases). The V end was cut by 5 bases, the J end by 5 bases, with 16 bases between. The CDR3 extends over 15 amino acids. From germline, CDR1 is MNHEY and CDR2 SVGAGI. This chain's CDR3 is CASSKIRGGHQPQHF. In nucleotides, the CDR3 is TGTGCCAGCAGTAAAATCCGGGGGGGGCATCAGCCCCAGCATTTT.